This T cell receptor beta chain was sequenced for a study (TCRdb year 2016). Receptor amplification or capture employed RT-PCR. The sequencing machine was an Illumina MiSeq. The public reads were run again by TCRdb, first through fastp at Q25 and then through MiXCR, and only productive beta chains were kept. CDR3 protein duplicates are merged, each entry listing the most common genes and DNA. Counted in this sample were about 680,000 distinct CDR3 sequences; 11% to 15% of them appeared once. The ten largest clonotypes hold around 3.3% of the sample. The CDR3 runs 13 residues from the cysteine to the phenylalanine. Left in the record is the CDR3 DNA by itself, 39 bases read in frame from the first base. According to the germline V gene (reference sequence), CDR1 reads LNHDA and CDR2 reads SQIVND. Between the V and J ends, shortened by 7 bases and 2 bases respectively, the junction contains 9 bases. About this clonotype: This clone's antigen is unknown. No clone much larger than this one lies a single base away; base qualities are absent.

Input material: memory CD4+ T cells from blood. This chain joins TRBV19 to TRBJ1-5; no D gene call is confident. The receptor was isolated from a female donor in good health, serving as a healthy control. The CDR3 reads as follows: CASIGSGNQPQHF. The base sequence is TGTGCCAGTATTGGGTCTGGCAATCAGCCCCAGCATTTT.